A single sample gave rise to the 27 T cell receptor beta chains below, sequenced in a study of OX40 agonist ivuxolimab in advanced cancers. The repertoire was sequenced with immunoSEQ multiplex PCR; TCRdb's copy has only in-frame clones and lacks some. The data show about 55,000 clones, around 85% seen once. The specimen was CD4+ or CD8+ T cells sorted from blood, collected in a trial of the OX40 agonist ivuxolimab. Source of these receptors: an adult with an advanced solid tumor such as melanoma, head and neck, liver or kidney cancer.

The CDR3 here is CASSQDQRGNGYTF. In DNA form, the CDR3 reads TGCGCCAGCAGCCAAGATCAGAGAGGGAATGGCTACACCTTC. The rearrangement links TRBV4-3 to TRBJ1-2; D remains ambiguous. The germline V and J ends were trimmed by 0 bases and 6 bases, with 11 bases remaining between them. CDR1 and CDR2 from the germline V gene are LGHNA and YSLEER. This CDR3 is built from 14 residues.

This rearrangement joins TRBV29-1 to TRBJ2-7; D might be TRBD1 or TRBD2, each matching 5 bases. CDR1 and CDR2 from the germline V gene are SQVTM and ANQGSEA. Trimming took 4 bases from V and 0 from J, leaving 22 bases between them. The CDR3 spans 17 residues. CDR3: CSVVLDRDPISSYEQYF. In DNA, the CDR3 is TGCAGCGTTGTCCTGGACCGGGACCCTATTAGCTCCTACGAGCAGTACTTC.

The chain recombines TRBV11-2 with TRBJ2-1, with a possible D match to TRBD1 (6 bases). The germline gives CDR1 SGHAT, CDR2 FQNNGV. V was clipped by 5 bases and J by 9 bases, with 11 bases between them. The CDR3 is 12 residues long. The CDR3 loop is CASSQGILEQFF. As DNA, the CDR3 is TGTGCCAGCAGCCAGGGGATCCTTGAGCAGTTCTTC.

The J gene is TRBJ2-5, the V gene TRBV6-6, with D perhaps matching TRBD2 (6 bases). The CDR3 spans 12 residues. The germline V and J ends were trimmed by 7 bases and 1 base, with 7 bases remaining between them. Germline-derived CDR1 and CDR2 are MNHNY and SVGAGI (reference sequence). The chain's CDR3 is CASTGGQETQYF. DNA for the CDR3: TGTGCCAGCACCGGGGGCCAAGAGACCCAGTACTTC.

This clone has just one count. The chain uses TRBV15 and TRBJ1-2, with 9 bases identical to TRBD1. J was trimmed by 4 bases and V by 8 bases; bases with no gene match: 8. The length of the CDR3 is 14 residues. Germline-derived CDR1 and CDR2 are LNHNV and YYDKDF (reference sequence). The chain's CDR3 is CATGGQGKSYGYTF. CDR3 DNA: TGTGCCACCGGGGGACAGGGAAAGAGCTATGGCTACACCTTC. The full variable domain, with the rest looked up from reference TRBV15 and TRBJ1-2, is DAMVIQNPRYQVTQFGKPVTLSCSQTLNHNVMYWYQQKSSQAPKLLFHYYDKDFNNEADTPDNFQSRRPNTSFCFLDIRSPGLGDTAMYLCATGGQGKSYGYTFGSGTRLTVV.

As regards this clone: Since no conserved phenylalanine or tryptophan closes the CDR3, a read error is the likely cause. The rearrangement links TRBV2 to TRBJ1-6; D gene ambiguous. Germline V gene data show CDR1 as SNHLY and CDR2 as FYNNEI. CDR3 length: 16 amino acids. V was trimmed by 3 bases and J by 2 bases, leaving 11 bases between them. CDR3 amino acids: CASSDRRITYNSPLHL. In DNA form, the CDR3 reads TGTGCCAGCAGTGACAGGCGGATTACCTATAATTCACCCCTCCACCTT.

The chain has TRBV7-2 and TRBJ1-2; 7 nucleotides line up with TRBD1. Trimming at V came to 5 bases and at J to 3 bases, leaving 6 bases not matched to a gene. This CDR3 is 14 amino acids long. Germline V lookup: CDR1 SGHTA, CDR2 FQGNSA. The chain's CDR3 is CASSKGAGDYGYTF. CDR3 bases: TGTGCCAGCAGCAAGGGGGCAGGAGACTATGGCTACACCTTC.

The chain couples TRBV5-1 to TRBJ1-1; weak D call: TRBD1 (5 bases). From germline, CDR1 is SGHRS and CDR2 YFSETQ. There are 13 residues in the CDR3. V shed 8 bases and J shed 2 bases, with 13 bases lying between them. CDR3 amino acids: CASGGGLNTEAFF. DNA of the CDR3: TGCGCCAGTGGTGGGGGTCTTAACACTGAAGCTTTCTTT. The variable domain in full, with the rest retrieved from reference TRBV5-1 and TRBJ1-1, is KAGVTQTPRYLIKTRGQQVTLSCSPISGHRSVSWYQQTPGQGLQFLFEYFSETQRNKGNFPGRFSGRQFSNSRSEMNVSTLELGDSALYLCASGGGLNTEAFFGQGTRLTVV.

V and J are TRBV28 and TRBJ2-3, with 7 bases that match TRBD1. Germline trimming cut 7 bases from V and 8 bases from J; bases unmatched to any gene: 9. This CDR3 spans 13 amino acids. Germline values: CDR1 MDHEN, CDR2 SYDVKM. CDR3 bases: TGTGCCAGCATCGGTGACAGGGACACTACGCAGTATTTT. Translated, it gives CASIGDRDTTQYF.

The chain has TRBV6-5 and TRBJ2-7; no definite D call. There are 14 residues in the CDR3. V was trimmed by 0 bases and J by 3 bases, leaving 9 bases between them. Germline values: CDR1 MNHEY, CDR2 SVGAGI. CDR3 nucleotides: TGTGCCAGCAGTTACTCGGGATATCACTACGAGCAGTACTTC. Encoded protein: CASSYSGYHYEQYF.

This rearrangement joins TRBV6-1 to TRBJ2-1; TRBD1 matches 7 bases. CDR1 is MNHNS, CDR2 SASEGT, per germline. The CDR3 contains 17 residues. The J segment lost 0 bases and the V segment lost 4 bases, leaving 9 bases of the junction unmatched. In DNA, the CDR3 is TGTGCCAGCAGTGTAGTAGTCAGGGGGAGCTCCTACAATGAGCAGTTCTTC. Its translation is CASSVVVRGSSYNEQFF.

Points on this clone: Likely a read error: the CDR3 ends without its conserved phenylalanine or tryptophan. J is TRBJ2-7 and V is TRBV5-6; TRBD2 matches at 9 bases. With V trimmed by 0 bases and J by 0 bases, 10 bases remained unmatched. CDR3 length: 18 amino acids. From germline, CDR1 is SGHDT and CDR2 YYEEEE. The DNA for the CDR3 is TGTGCCAGCAGCTTGGCCTGGTCTAGCGGGGCTATCTCCTACGAGCAGTACCTC. This translates into CASSLAWSSGAISYEQYL.

The chain combines TRBV5-1 with TRBJ2-5; D possibly corresponds to TRBD1 (6 bases). V was pared by 0 bases and J by 7 bases, with 19 bases between. This CDR3 is 16 amino acids long. Germline V gives CDR1 SGHRS, CDR2 YFSETQ. CDR3 residues: CASSLAWDTDGRTQYF. Written as DNA, the CDR3 is TGCGCCAGCAGCTTGGCCTGGGACACGGACGGACGGACCCAGTACTTC.

The chain joins TRBV13 to TRBJ1-4; a possible D gene is TRBD1 (5 bases). This CDR3 region has 15 residues. Trimming stripped 8 bases from V and 7 bases from J, with 20 bases between. Germline-derived CDR1 and CDR2 are PRHDT and FYEKMQ (reference sequence). Here the CDR3 DNA reads TGTGCCAGCGGTCTGGGGGGGGAAGTGAGTGAAAAACTGTTTTTT. Residues: CASGLGGEVSEKLFF.

V is TRBV5-6 and J is TRBJ2-7, with 7 positions matching TRBD1. This CDR3 is 13 amino acids long. Per the germline V gene, CDR1 is SGHDT and CDR2 is YYEEEE. The J segment lost 5 bases and the V segment lost 4 bases, leaving 6 bases of the junction unmatched. The CDR3 protein is CASSDGTAHEQYF. The CDR3 nucleotides are TGTGCCAGCAGCGACGGGACAGCCCACGAGCAGTACTTC.

The rearrangement links TRBV13 to TRBJ2-5; 9 bases are shared with TRBD1. The CDR3 contains 14 residues. Trimming took 2 bases from V and 5 from J; bases not matched to a gene: 3. CDR1 is PRHDT and CDR2 is FYEKMQ in the germline V gene (reference sequence). Here the CDR3 reads CASSLTGGVETQYF. CDR3 coding DNA: TGTGCCAGCAGCTTAACAGGGGGCGTCGAGACCCAGTACTTC.

The CDR3 protein is CASSIDPQGSYGYTF. The CDR3 bases are TGTGCCAGTAGTATAGATCCCCAGGGCTCCTATGGCTACACCTTC. The V and J genes are TRBV19 and TRBJ1-2; D is perhaps TRBD1 (5 bases). The CDR3 is made up of 15 amino acids. CDR1 and CDR2 (germline): LNHDA, SQIVND (reference sequence). The V end lost 0 bases, the J end lost 4 bases, and 12 bases lay between the germline ends.

V is TRBV29-1 and J is TRBJ2-7; D is ambiguous. The CDR3 length is 12 residues. Trimming removed 2 bases at V and 7 bases at J, with 12 bases between. Germline V gene lookup returns CDR1 SQVTM and CDR2 ANQGSEA. CDR3 sequence: CSVESDPREQYF. CDR3 bases: TGCAGCGTTGAATCCGACCCGAGAGAGCAGTACTTC.

The V gene is TRBV6-5, the J gene TRBJ1-5; D gene unclear. The length of the CDR3 is 13 residues. V dropped 7 bases and J dropped 5 bases, with 12 bases sitting between them. In germline, CDR1 is MNHEY, CDR2 SVGAGI. The CDR3 nucleotides read TGTGCCAGCACTGGGGAATGGGATCAGCCCCAGCATTTT. Amino acid sequence: CASTGEWDQPQHF.

The rearrangement uses TRBV6-5 and TRBJ1-2; maybe TRBD1 (5 bases). Trimming left V 6 bases short and J 8 bases short, with 16 bases between. The CDR3 runs 13 residues. Germline CDR1 reads MNHEY; CDR2 reads SVGAGI. The CDR3 DNA sequence: TGTGCCAGCAGCTTTACGCACCGACAGGGCTACACCTTC. Translation: CASSFTHRQGYTF.

The chain couples TRBV7-9 to TRBJ1-5; D gene ambiguous. This CDR3 has 17 amino acids. The germline gives CDR1 SEHNR, CDR2 FQNEAQ (reference sequence). V was trimmed by 5 bases and J by 5 bases, leaving 22 bases between them. The CDR3 nucleotides read TGTGCCAGCAGCCCTAACCAAAAGCCCGGTTTGCATCAGCCCCAGCATTTT. This sequence encodes CASSPNQKPGLHQPQHF.

CDR3 coding DNA: TGTGCCAGCAGTGAAAAGAGGGTAAACTATGGCTACACCTTC. Translation gives CASSEKRVNYGYTF. This sequence joins TRBV6-1 and TRBJ1-2; D is unresolved. The CDR3 covers 14 residues. V lost 2 bases to trimming and J lost 2 bases, with 9 bases between them. The germline CDR1 and CDR2 sequences are MNHNS and SASEGT.

On this clone: The conserved final phenylalanine or tryptophan is absent from the CDR3, which likely points to a read error. This chain connects TRBV15 to TRBJ1-6; 7 bases line up with TRBD1. CDR3 length: 15 amino acids. Germline-derived CDR1 and CDR2 are LNHNV and YYDKDF (reference sequence). V lost 0 bases, J lost 12 bases, and 8 bases stayed unmatched. CDR3 nucleotides: TGTGCCACCAGCAGAGATGTCACAGGGGAAGAACCCCTCCACCTT. Its translation is CATSRDVTGEEPLHL.

This chain joins TRBV11-2 and TRBJ1-1, with 8 bases fitting TRBD1. The CDR3 contains 16 residues. With V trimmed by 4 bases and J by 1 base, 8 bases remained unmatched. The germline V gene has CDR1 SGHAT and CDR2 FQNNGV. CDR3 sequence (DNA): TGTGCCAGCAGCTCCGACCCGACAGGGGCGAACACTGAAGCTTTCTTT. Encoded protein: CASSSDPTGANTEAFF.

This chain uses TRBV6-5 with TRBJ2-1; a possible D gene is TRBD2 (7 bases). The CDR3 runs to 15 residues. Germline V gene sequence: CDR1 MNHEY, CDR2 SVGAGI. Trimming cost V 2 bases and J 3 bases, with 11 bases left between them. CDR3 nucleotides: TGTGCCAGCAGTTACGTGGGGGGGCTCTACAATGAGCAGTTCTTC. Encoded protein: CASSYVGGLYNEQFF.

This sequence joins TRBV29-1 and TRBJ1-2; D unresolved. V was pared by 6 bases and J by 8 bases, with 19 bases between. Per germline, CDR1 SQVTM and CDR2 ANQGSEA. The CDR3 is 13 amino acids. CDR3 in DNA: TGCAGCGTCGCCGGACGGGCACCCGTAGGCTACACCTTC. It translates to CSVAGRAPVGYTF.

The chain has TRBV6-5 and TRBJ1-6; the D is unclear. Germline CDR1 reads MNHEY; CDR2 reads SVGAGI. CDR3 size: 14 residues. The V end was cut by 2 bases, the J end by 2 bases, with 4 bases between. CDR3 in amino acids: CASSYGPYNSPLHF. The CDR3 coding sequence is TGTGCCAGCAGTTACGGGCCCTATAATTCACCCCTCCACTTT.